This T cell receptor (beta chain) comes out of a study of blood T cell repertoires in COVID-19. Overall study context: Both acute and convalescent COVID-19 samples were obtained from the United States, Italy and Spain. The cDNA or gDNA used as material had been derived from T cells, B-cell-depleted T cells, or PBMCs.

Authors' data handling: Estimation of nucleated cell counts was performed using reference gene primer amplification. Some clones are missing from TCRdb's copy, which holds only in-frame ones; the method was immunoSEQ multiplex PCR. V and J calls plus clone size are reproduced from that table; the DNA served to infer D and trimming. This table holds some 120,000 clones, around 89% found once. V lost 3 bases and J lost 4; bases outside the gene matches: 13. The CDR3 is 18 residues long. Germline V gene data show CDR1 as MDHEN and CDR2 as SYDVKM. Specimen: peripheral blood. The sequence was obtained from a human donor with acute or convalescent COVID-19. The donor label of this sample is uncertain. This sequence joins TRBV28 and TRBJ2-1; 9 nucleotides align to TRBD2. The CDR3 sequence: CASSFSLASGRFYNEQFF. As DNA, the CDR3 is TGTGCCAGCAGTTTTTCCCTCGCAAGCGGGAGGTTTTACAATGAGCAGTTCTTC.